The 10 T cell receptor beta chains given below trace back to one sample, sequenced in a study of cytomegalovirus exposure and HLA in healthy donors. 13 Jbeta primers and 60 Vbeta primers were used for the PCR. Libraries were prepared by immunoSEQ multiplex PCR; TCRdb keeps only in-frame clonotypes and omits some of them. This sample has tens of thousands of clones, with more than 70% found just once. Sequenced: PBMCs. Receptors originate from a male donor in good health and CMV-seropositive.

This sequence joins TRBV5-1 and TRBJ1-4, with D uncertain. Germline CDR1 reads SGHRS; CDR2 reads YFSETQ. V lost 5 bases and J 0 bases, leaving 11 bases between the germline ends. This CDR3 region has 15 residues. The CDR3 coding sequence is TGCGCCAGCAGTCAAAGCCTTTCAACTAATGAAAAACTGTTTTTT. Its translation: CASSQSLSTNEKLFF.

The chain uses TRBV5-4 and TRBJ2-7; 9 positions agree with TRBD1. Germline trimming cut 1 base from V and 7 bases from J; bases unmatched to any gene: 9. The CDR3 has 15 residues. In germline, CDR1 is SGHNT, CDR2 YYREEE (reference sequence). In DNA, the CDR3 is TGTGCCAGCAGCTTGACGGACAGGGGAAGTGGAGAGCAGTACTTC. Its protein is CASSLTDRGSGEQYF.

The rearrangement uses TRBV13 and TRBJ1-2; 8 nucleotides line up with TRBD1. Germline V gene sequence: CDR1 PRHDT, CDR2 FYEKMQ (reference sequence). V shed 5 bases, J shed 3 bases, and the junction held 11 bases outside the gene matches. The CDR3 is 16 amino acids. The CDR3 is CASSPTGAQIYYGYTF. As DNA, the CDR3 is TGTGCCAGCAGCCCGACAGGGGCTCAAATCTACTATGGCTACACCTTC. Looking up the rest from reference TRBV13 and TRBJ1-2 gives the full variable domain: AAGVIQSPRHLIKEKRETATLKCYPIPRHDTVYWYQQGPGQDPQFLISFYEKMQSDKGSIPDRFSAQQFSDYHSELNMSSLELGDSALYFCASSPTGAQIYYGYTFGSGTRLTVV.

The genes are TRBV27 and TRBJ2-5; 14 nucleotides line up with TRBD2. V dropped 6 bases and J dropped 1; count of bases not matched to a gene: 13. This CDR3 has 19 amino acids. Germline values: CDR1 MNHEY, CDR2 SMNVEV (reference sequence). CDR3 loop: CASRARTGGLAGAQETQYF. The CDR3 DNA reads TGTGCCAGCAGGGCCAGGACAGGGGGACTAGCGGGGGCCCAAGAGACCCAGTACTTC.

The chain couples TRBV18 to TRBJ1-2; TRBD1 agrees at 7 bases. Per germline, CDR1 KGHSH and CDR2 LQKENI. Losses at the gene ends were 2 bases for V and 3 bases for J; bases not matched to a gene: 9. There are 16 residues in the CDR3. In DNA, the CDR3 is TGTGCCAGCTCACCAAATGCAGGGGGACCCGACTATGGCTACACCTTC. This gives the protein CASSPNAGGPDYGYTF.

A single count supports this clone. The rearrangement links TRBV30 to TRBJ2-3, with 10 bases lining up with TRBD2. The CDR3 runs to 17 residues. The V segment lost 2 bases and the J segment 4 bases; nucleotides outside the gene matches: 12. In germline, CDR1 is GTSNPN, CDR2 SVGIG (reference sequence). CDR3 sequence: CAWSPQGSGLASDTQYF. The CDR3 region has the DNA TGTGCCTGGAGTCCACAGGGGTCGGGACTAGCGTCAGATACGCAGTATTTT.

The chain uses TRBV6-4 and TRBJ1-2; tentative D call: TRBD1 (5 bases). The CDR3 runs to 16 residues. From germline, CDR1 is MRHNA and CDR2 SNTAGT. The V end was cut by 3 bases, the J end by 7 bases, with 21 bases between. CDR3 nucleotides: TGTGCCAGCAGTGAACAATTTGGGGGGACTCGTGGTGGCTACACCTTC. Protein product: CASSEQFGGTRGGYTF.

This sequence joins TRBV13 and TRBJ1-1, with D possibly matching TRBD1 (6 bases). Germline V gene sequence: CDR1 PRHDT, CDR2 FYEKMQ (reference sequence). V shed 4 bases and J shed 0 bases, with 15 bases lying between them. The CDR3 sequence is 16 residues long. The CDR3 protein is CASSSRDTFMNTEAFF. The CDR3 DNA follows: TGTGCCAGCAGCTCTCGGGACACATTTATGAACACTGAAGCTTTCTTT.

The count of this clone is one. The chain has TRBV7-3 and TRBJ2-7; no clear D. This CDR3 has 13 amino acids. Trimming removed 2 bases at V and 7 bases at J, with 12 bases between. Germline assignment: CDR1 SGHTA and CDR2 FQGTGA. The CDR3 here is CASSLRLPGEQYF. The CDR3 nucleotides read TGTGCCAGCAGCTTACGGCTTCCGGGTGAGCAGTACTTC.

The chain uses TRBV7-2 and TRBJ2-3; D gene ambiguous. Between the trimmed V and J ends, which lost 2 bases and 3 bases, there was a span of 9 bases. Germline CDR1 and CDR2: SGHTA and FQGNSA. This CDR3 region has 14 residues. The CDR3: CASSLNSRTDTQYF. As DNA, the CDR3 is TGTGCCAGCAGCTTAAACAGCAGGACAGATACGCAGTATTTT. The entire variable domain, with the rest obtained from reference TRBV7-2 and TRBJ2-3, is as follows: GAGVSQSPSNKVTEKGKDVELRCDPISGHTALYWYRQSLGQGLEFLIYFQGNSAPDKSGLPSDRFSAERTGGSVSTLTIQRTQQEDSAVYLCASSLNSRTDTQYFGPGTRLTVL.